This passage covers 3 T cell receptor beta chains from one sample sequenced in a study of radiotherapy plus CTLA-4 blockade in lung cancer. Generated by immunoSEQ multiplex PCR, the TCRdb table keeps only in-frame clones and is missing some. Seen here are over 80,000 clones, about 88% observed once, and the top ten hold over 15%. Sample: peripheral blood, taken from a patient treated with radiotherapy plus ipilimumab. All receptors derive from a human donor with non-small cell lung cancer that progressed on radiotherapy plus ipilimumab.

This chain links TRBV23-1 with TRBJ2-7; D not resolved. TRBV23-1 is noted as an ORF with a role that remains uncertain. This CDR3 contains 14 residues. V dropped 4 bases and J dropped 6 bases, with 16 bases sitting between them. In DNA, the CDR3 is TGCGCCAGCAGTCTGTTGGGCCCCACGGGCGAGCAGTACTTC. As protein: CASSLLGPTGEQYF.

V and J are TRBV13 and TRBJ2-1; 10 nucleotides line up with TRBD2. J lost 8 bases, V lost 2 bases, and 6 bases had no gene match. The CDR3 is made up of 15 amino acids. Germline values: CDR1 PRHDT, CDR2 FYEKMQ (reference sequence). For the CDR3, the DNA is TGTGCCAGCAGCTTAACTAGCGGGGACCGCGATGAGCAGTTCTTC. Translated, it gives CASSLTSGDRDEQFF.

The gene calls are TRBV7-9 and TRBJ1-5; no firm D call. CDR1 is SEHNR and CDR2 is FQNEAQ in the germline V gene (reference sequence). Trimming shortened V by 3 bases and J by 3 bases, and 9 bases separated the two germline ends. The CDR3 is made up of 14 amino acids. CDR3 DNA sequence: TGTGCCAGCAGCTTCGACGGAAACAATCAGCCCCAGCATTTT. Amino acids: CASSFDGNNQPQHF.